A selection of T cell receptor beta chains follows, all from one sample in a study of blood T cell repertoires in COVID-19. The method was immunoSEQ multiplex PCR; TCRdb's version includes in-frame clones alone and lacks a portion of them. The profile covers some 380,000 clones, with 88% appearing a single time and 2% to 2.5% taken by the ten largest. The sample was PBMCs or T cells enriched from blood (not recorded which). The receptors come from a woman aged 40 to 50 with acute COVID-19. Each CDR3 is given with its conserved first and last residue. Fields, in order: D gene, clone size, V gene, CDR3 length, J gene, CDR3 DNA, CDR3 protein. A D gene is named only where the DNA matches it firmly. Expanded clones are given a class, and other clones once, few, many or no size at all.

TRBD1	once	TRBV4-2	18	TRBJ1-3	TGTGCCAGCAGCCAAGAACTTTACGGCAGGGGGGCTGGAAACACCATATATTTT	CASSQELYGRGAGNTIYF
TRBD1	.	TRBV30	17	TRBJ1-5	TGTGCCTGGAGTCAAGGCGGTCAGAGGGGGCCTTTTCAGCCCCAGCATTTT	CAWSQGGQRGPFQPQHF
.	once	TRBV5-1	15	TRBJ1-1	TGCGCCAGCAGCTTAAGACAGGACTGGAACACTGAAGCTTTCTTT	CASSLRQDWNTEAFF
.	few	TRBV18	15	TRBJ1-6	TGTGCCAGCGCACCAGGGAGCTCCTATAATTCACCCCTCCACTTT	CASAPGSSYNSPLHF
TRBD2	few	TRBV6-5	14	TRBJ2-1	TGTGCCAGCAGTTACTCGATCCAGCGGGGCGAGCAGTTCTTC	CASSYSIQRGEQFF
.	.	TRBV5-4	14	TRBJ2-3	TGTGCCAGCAGCTCGAGGGGGAGCACAGGTACGCAGTATTTT	CASSSRGSTGTQYF
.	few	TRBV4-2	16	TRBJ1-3	TGTGCCAGCAGCCAAGAGGGCAGGGGATCTTTGGACACCATATATTTT	CASSQEGRGSLDTIYF
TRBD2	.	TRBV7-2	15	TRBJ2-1	TGTGCCAGCAGGTTGACTAGCGGGGAGTACAATGAGCAGTTCTTC	CASRLTSGEYNEQFF
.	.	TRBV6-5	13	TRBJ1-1	TGTGCCAACAGGGACAACCTCAACACTGAAGCTTTCTTT	CANRDNLNTEAFF
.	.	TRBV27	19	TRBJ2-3	TGTGCCAGCAGCCAGCAGGGGCGGGGGTTCCACTCGGGTGTAGATACGCAGTATTTT	CASSQQGRGFHSGVDTQYF
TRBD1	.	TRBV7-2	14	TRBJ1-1	TGTGCCAGCATCCGACCAGGGGGAAAGACTGAAGCTTTCTTT	CASIRPGGKTEAFF
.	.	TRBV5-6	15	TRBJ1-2	TGTGCCAGCAGCTTGGTGGCCTCCTCTAACTATGGCTACACCTTC	CASSLVASSNYGYTF
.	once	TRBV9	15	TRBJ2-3	TGTGCCAGCAGCGTAGGGTTTGCGGGGACGAATACGCAGTATTTT	CASSVGFAGTNTQYF
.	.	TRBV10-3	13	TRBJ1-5	TGTGCCAGCCTACAGGGCCTGGGCCAGCCCCAGCATTTT	CASLQGLGQPQHF
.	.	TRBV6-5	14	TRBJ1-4	TGTGCCAGCAGCCGAGGGGGTACTAATGAAAAACTGTTTTTT	CASSRGGTNEKLFF
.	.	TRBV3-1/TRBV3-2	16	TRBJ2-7	TGTGCCAGCAGCCAAGATGGCCTAGCTTTTTCCCTCGAGCAGTACTTC	CASSQDGLAFSLEQYF
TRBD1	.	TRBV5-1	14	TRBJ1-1	TGCGCCAGCAGCGAGGGGACAGCGAACACTGAAGCTTTCTTT	CASSEGTANTEAFF
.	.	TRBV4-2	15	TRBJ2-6	TGTGCCAGCAGCCCAAGCTGGTCTGGGGCCAACGTCCTGACTTTC	CASSPSWSGANVLTF
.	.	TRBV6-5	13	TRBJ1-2	TGTGCCAGCAGTTTCGGCCCGGGGAACGGCTACACCTTC	CASSFGPGNGYTF
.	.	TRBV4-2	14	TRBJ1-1	TGTGCCAGCAGCCAAGGGGCACCTAACACTGAAGCTTTCTTT	CASSQGAPNTEAFF
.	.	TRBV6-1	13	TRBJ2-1	TGTGCCAGCAGCTCGACAGATTACAATGAGCAGTTCTTC	CASSSTDYNEQFF
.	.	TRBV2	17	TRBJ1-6	TGTGCCAGCAGTGACCAGGTCCCGTTTACCTATAATTCACCCCTCCACTTT	CASSDQVPFTYNSPLHF
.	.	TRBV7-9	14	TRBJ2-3	TGTGCCAGCAGCTTAGCAGTTAGCGCAGATACGCAGTATTTT	CASSLAVSADTQYF
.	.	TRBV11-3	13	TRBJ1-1	TGTGCCAGCAGCCCTCGAGGGGGCACTGAAGCTTTCTTT	CASSPRGGTEAFF
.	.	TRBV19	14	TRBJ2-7	TGTGCCAGTAGTATGTCAGTAGCGACATACGAGCAGTACTTC	CASSMSVATYEQYF
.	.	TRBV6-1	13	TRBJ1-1	TGTGCCAGCAGTGAACAGGGAATACTGAAAGCTTTCTTT	CASSEQGILKAFF
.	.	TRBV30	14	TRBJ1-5	TGTGCCTGGAGTGTACGACTGAGCAATCAGCCCCAGCATTTT	CAWSVRLSNQPQHF
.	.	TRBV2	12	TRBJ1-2	TGTGCCAGCGGGGGCGAGGGTAACGGCTACACCTTC	CASGGEGNGYTF
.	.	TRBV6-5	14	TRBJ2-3	TGTGCCAGCAGATCCGACAGGTTCACAGATACGCAGTATTTT	CASRSDRFTDTQYF
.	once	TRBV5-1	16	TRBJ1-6	TGCGCCAGCAGCTTAACGGAGGGATACTATAATTCACCCCTCCACTTT	CASSLTEGYYNSPLHF
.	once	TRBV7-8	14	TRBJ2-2	TGTGCCAGCAGCTTAGACTTAGCCACCGGGGAGCTGTTTTTT	CASSLDLATGELFF
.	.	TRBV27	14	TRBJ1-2	TGTGCCAGCAGACCCGACAGTCCTAACTATGGCTACACCTTC	CASRPDSPNYGYTF
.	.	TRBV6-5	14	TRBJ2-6	TGTGCCAGCATCGGAGGGTCTGGGGCCAACGTCCTGACTTTC	CASIGGSGANVLTF